This T cell receptor beta chain is drawn from a study of cytomegalovirus exposure and HLA in healthy donors. The protocol was immunoSEQ multiplex PCR, while the TCRdb copy is restricted to in-frame clones and leaves out a portion. This table has about 120,000 clones, more than 70% appearing once. This clone was observed a single time. Germline V lookup: CDR1 SGDLS, CDR2 YYNGEE. This CDR3 has 16 amino acids. Trimming removed 4 bases from V and 6 bases from J; junction bases left unmatched: 15. The clonotype was recovered from a man aged 18 to 29 in good health and CMV-seronegative. The sample was PBMCs. V is TRBV9 and J is TRBJ1-2; 7 nucleotides agree with TRBD1. The CDR3 here is CASSYPSRQGEDGYTF. DNA for the CDR3: TGTGCCAGCAGCTATCCAAGCCGACAGGGTGAGGATGGCTACACCTTC.